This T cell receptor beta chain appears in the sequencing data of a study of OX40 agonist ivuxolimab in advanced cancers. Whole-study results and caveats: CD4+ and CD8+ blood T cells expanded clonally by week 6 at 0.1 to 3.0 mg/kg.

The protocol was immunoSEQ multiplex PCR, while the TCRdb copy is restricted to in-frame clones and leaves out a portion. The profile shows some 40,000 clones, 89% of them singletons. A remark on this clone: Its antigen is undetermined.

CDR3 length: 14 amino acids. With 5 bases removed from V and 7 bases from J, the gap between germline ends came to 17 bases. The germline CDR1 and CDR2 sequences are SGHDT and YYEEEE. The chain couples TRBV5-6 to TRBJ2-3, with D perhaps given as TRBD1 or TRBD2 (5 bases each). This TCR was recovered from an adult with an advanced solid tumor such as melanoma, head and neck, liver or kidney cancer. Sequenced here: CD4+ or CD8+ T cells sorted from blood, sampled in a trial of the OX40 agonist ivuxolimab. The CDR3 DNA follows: TGTGCCAGCAGTCAGAGGGACCGCCCTTATACGCAGTATTTT. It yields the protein CASSQRDRPYTQYF. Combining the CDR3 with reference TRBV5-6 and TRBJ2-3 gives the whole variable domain DAGVTQSPTHLIKTRGQQVTLRCSPKSGHDTVSWYQQALGQGPQFIFQYYEEEERQRGNFPDRFSGHQFPNYSSELNVNALLLGDSALYLCASSQRDRPYTQYFGPGTRLTVL.